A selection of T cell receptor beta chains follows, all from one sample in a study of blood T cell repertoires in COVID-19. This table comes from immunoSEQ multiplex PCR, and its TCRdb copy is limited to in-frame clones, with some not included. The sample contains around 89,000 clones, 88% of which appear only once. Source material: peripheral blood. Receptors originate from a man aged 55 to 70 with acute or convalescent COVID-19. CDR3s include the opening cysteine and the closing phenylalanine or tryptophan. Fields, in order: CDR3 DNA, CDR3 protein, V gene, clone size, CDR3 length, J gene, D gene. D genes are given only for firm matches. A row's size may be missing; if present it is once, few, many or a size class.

TGTGCCCAACGGTCATTCCCCCGACAGGGGTCAACGCAGTATTTT,CAQRSFPRQGSTQYF,TRBV6-7,once,15,TRBJ2-3,TRBD1
TGCGCCAGCAGCGGGCCCCTGGCGGGGGTGTCCTACGAGCAGTACTTC,CASSGPLAGVSYEQYF,TRBV5-1,.,16,TRBJ2-7,TRBD2
TGCAGTCCCCTCTCTGATTCACCCCTCCACTTT,CSPLSDSPLHF,TRBV29-1,.,11,TRBJ1-6,.
TGTGCCAGCAGCTTACAGAGCAATCAGCCCCAGCATTTT,CASSLQSNQPQHF,TRBV12-3/TRBV12-4,few,13,TRBJ1-5,.
TGTGCCAGCAGCTTGGGGCCTCCGGGACAGTATTCGCCCCAGCATTTT,CASSLGPPGQYSPQHF,TRBV5-4,.,16,TRBJ1-5,TRBD1
TGTGCCAGCAGCTCATCTCGCTCGGGCGGGCAGTTGTTC,CASSSSRSGGQLF,TRBV11-1,.,13,TRBJ2-7,.
TGCAGCGCCAACAGTGGGGGACGGGGGTCCTACGAGCAGTACTTC,CSANSGGRGSYEQYF,TRBV29-1,once,15,TRBJ2-7,.
TGTGCCATCAGTCCCGGACGGGACTCCGGGGAGCTGTTTTTT,CAISPGRDSGELFF,TRBV10-3,.,14,TRBJ2-2,.
TGTGCCAGCAGCAGGGGACAGGGGGTCTCCTACGAGCAGTACTTC,CASSRGQGVSYEQYF,TRBV5-4,.,15,TRBJ2-7,TRBD1
TGTGCCAGCAGTTCAGGCACAGATACGCAGTATTTT,CASSSGTDTQYF,TRBV27,.,12,TRBJ2-3,.
TGCGCCAGCAGCTTGGGGACTATCCAAGAGACCCAGTACTTC,CASSLGTIQETQYF,TRBV5-1,.,14,TRBJ2-5,.